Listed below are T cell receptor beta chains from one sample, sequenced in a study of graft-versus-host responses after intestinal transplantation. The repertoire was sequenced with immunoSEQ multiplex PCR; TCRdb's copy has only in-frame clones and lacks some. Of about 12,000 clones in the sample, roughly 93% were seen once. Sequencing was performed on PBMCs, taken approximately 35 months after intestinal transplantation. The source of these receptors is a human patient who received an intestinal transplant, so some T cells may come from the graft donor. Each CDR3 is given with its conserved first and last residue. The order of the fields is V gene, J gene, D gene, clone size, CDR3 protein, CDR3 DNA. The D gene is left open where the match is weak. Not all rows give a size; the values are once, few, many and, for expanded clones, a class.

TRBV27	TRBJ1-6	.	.	CASSYQGPAALHF	TGTGCCAGCAGTTACCAGGGACCCGCTGCCCTCCACTTT
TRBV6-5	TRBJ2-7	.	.	CASSPGPDPYEQYF	TGTGCCAGCAGCCCGGGACCAGACCCCTACGAGCAGTACTTC
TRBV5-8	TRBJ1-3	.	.	CASSFGGANTIYF	TGTGCCAGCAGCTTTGGAGGGGCAAACACCATATATTTT
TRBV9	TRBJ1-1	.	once	CASSPRGENTEAFF	TGTGCCAGCAGCCCGAGGGGGGAGAACACTGAAGCTTTCTTT
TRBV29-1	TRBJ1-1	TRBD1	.	CSVGEGGWATEAFF	TGCAGCGTTGGCGAAGGGGGCTGGGCCACTGAAGCTTTCTTT
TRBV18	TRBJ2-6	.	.	CASSPQEVANVLTF	TGTGCCAGCTCCCCCCAGGAGGTAGCCAACGTCCTGACTTTC
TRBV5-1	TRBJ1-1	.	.	CASSVQGMTEAFF	TGCGCCAGCAGCGTCCAGGGTATGACTGAAGCTTTCTTT
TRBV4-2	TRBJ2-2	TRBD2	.	CASSPPTSGPTGELFF	TGTGCCAGCAGCCCGCCGACTAGCGGCCCCACCGGGGAGCTGTTTTTT
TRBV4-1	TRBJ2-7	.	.	CASSSLAGASYEQYF	TGCGCCAGCAGCTCCTTGGCGGGGGCCTCCTACGAGCAGTACTTC
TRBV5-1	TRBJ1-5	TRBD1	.	CASSRDSLNQPQHF	TGCGCCAGCAGCCGGGACAGCCTTAATCAGCCCCAGCATTTT
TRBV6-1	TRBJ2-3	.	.	CASRDSPTRTDTQYF	TGTGCCAGCAGGGACAGCCCCACAAGGACAGATACGCAGTATTTT
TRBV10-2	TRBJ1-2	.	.	CASSGGFGGYTF	TGCGCCAGCAGTGGGGGGTTTGGGGGCTACACCTTC
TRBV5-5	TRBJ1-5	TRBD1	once	CASSLRQGHQPQHF	TGTGCCAGCAGCTTAAGACAGGGGCATCAGCCCCAGCATTTT
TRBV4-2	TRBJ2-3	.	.	CASSQDLWIRPSADTQYF	TGTGCCAGCAGCCAAGATCTATGGATCCGCCCCAGCGCAGATACGCAGTATTTT
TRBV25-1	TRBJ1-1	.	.	CATWTREGTEAFF	TGTGCCACCTGGACGCGAGAGGGTACTGAAGCTTTCTTT
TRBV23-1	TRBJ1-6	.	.	CASSQFRGSSYNSPLHF	TGCGCCAGCAGTCAATTTCGGGGAAGCTCCTATAATTCACCCCTCCACTTT
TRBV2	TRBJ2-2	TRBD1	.	CASVGTGVPGELFF	TGTGCCAGCGTAGGGACAGGGGTTCCCGGGGAGCTGTTTTTT
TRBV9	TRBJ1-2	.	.	CASRADNYGYTF	TGTGCCAGCCGGGCTGATAACTATGGCTACACCTTC